This paragraph reports one T cell receptor beta chain. Antigen unknown. These data are taken from a study of T cell clusters in autoimmune cytopenias. Study results and limitations: Active autoimmune hepatitis patients had approximately 3.2-fold fewer exclusive TRB clusters than healthy donors. Functional roles of the in silico T cell clusters still await experimental validation. A dominant lymphoma-associated repertoire apparently masked the cluster-lack signature in secondary cytopenia versus chronic lymphocytic leukemia.

Each sample's input was around 270 ng genomic DNA, 38,000 or so genome equivalents. One tube held mixed TRB-A and TRB-B primer pools for touch-down PCR. TCRdb re-called the multiplex PCR reads; one entry per CDR3 protein, DNA not given. This sample contains thousands of distinct CDR3 sequences. Specimen: peripheral blood. The source is a human donor with an autoimmune cytopenia or autoimmune hepatitis (not recorded which).

The CDR3 sequence is CSAANGENTEAFF. The V call is TRBV20-1, the J call TRBJ1-1. Germline V gene data show CDR1 as DFQATT and CDR2 as SNEGSKA (reference sequence). The CDR3 spans 13 residues.